In its sample, the clone carrying this T cell receptor beta chain was seen many times. Its specificity is not known. These data belong to a study of identical twins. Study-level points and caveats: Models predicted less out-of-frame TCR alpha sharing in monozygotic twins than was found. Beta out-of-frame sequences showed weaker excess twin sharing. Zero-insertion analyses were open to partial confounding by invariant MAIT and iNKT cells.

Trimming removed 2 bases at V and 0 bases at J, with 14 bases between. The CDR3 runs to 17 residues. Per the germline V gene, CDR1 is MNHEY and CDR2 is SVGEGT. Template switching supplied a universal primer site; unique molecular identifiers were carried on the cDNA. TCRdb processed the 5' RACE reads anew with MiXCR; each CDR3 protein has one entry. The data hold 400,000 to 500,000 distinct CDR3 sequences, with around 20% observed a single time. This TCR derives from a man aged 50 to 60 in good health. The chain recombines TRBV6-2 or TRBV6-3 with TRBJ2-1; no definite D call. The sequenced sample was naive T cells sorted from blood. The CDR3: CASSYLSGPVSYNEQFF. The CDR3 region has the DNA TGTGCCAGCAGTTACCTTTCCGGGCCGGTCTCCTACAATGAGCAGTTCTTC.